These 22 T cell receptor beta chains were sequenced from one sample in a study of control samples from healthy donors and cancer patients. Profiling relied on immunoSEQ multiplex PCR, and the TCRdb table lists in-frame clones only, not all of them. The sample lists some 76,000 clones, roughly 91% occurring once. The sample taken for sequencing was PBMCs. The receptors stem from a man aged 60-69 years with lung cancer.

The CDR3 nucleotides read TGTGCCAGCAGCTTGGCCAACATTGAGCGCTACACCTTC. Translating gives CASSLANIERYTF. This chain links TRBV5-6 with TRBJ1-2; no definite D call. CDR3 length: 13 residues. CDR1 and CDR2 (germline): SGHDT, YYEEEE. Trimming stripped 0 bases from V and 9 bases from J, with 12 bases between.

The chain joins TRBV27 to TRBJ1-2; unclear D gene. The CDR3 has 13 residues. The germline V gene encodes CDR1 MNHEY and CDR2 SMNVEV (reference sequence). Trimming cost V 2 bases and J 4 bases, with 8 bases left between them. The CDR3 nucleotides read TGTGCCAGCAGTTTAATGCCGGCCTATGGCTACACCTTC. The encoded protein is CASSLMPAYGYTF.

This chain uses TRBV29-1 with TRBJ2-7, with 8 bases that match TRBD2. The length of the CDR3 is 15 residues. Germline V lookup: CDR1 SQVTM, CDR2 ANQGSEA. The V gene end was trimmed by 0 bases and the J gene end by 7 bases; junction bases not matched to a gene: 11. The CDR3 DNA reads TGCAGCGTTGAAGATAGACGGGGGGGCCCTGGAGAGCAGTACTTC. As protein: CSVEDRRGGPGEQYF.

V is TRBV5-5 and J is TRBJ1-5, with 9 bases matching TRBD1. The V segment lost 4 bases and the J segment 1 base; nucleotides outside the gene matches: 6. The V gene's germline CDR1 is SGHKS and CDR2 YYEKEE (reference sequence). CDR3 size: 16 residues. DNA of the CDR3: TGTGCCAGCAGCCTGACCGGGACAGGGAGCAATCAGCCCCAGCATTTT. Translated, it gives CASSLTGTGSNQPQHF.

This chain uses TRBV5-6 with TRBJ2-1; TRBD2 matches 10 bases. This CDR3 spans 19 amino acids. After removal of 1 base from V and 8 bases from J, the junction contained 18 bases not matched to a gene. Germline V gene sequence: CDR1 SGHDT, CDR2 YYEEEE. In nucleotides, the CDR3 is TGTGCCAGCAGCTTGAGGGCTAGCGGGGGACTCCGGAGGGTCGATGAGCAGTTCTTC. As protein: CASSLRASGGLRRVDEQFF.

The rearrangement uses TRBV25-1 and TRBJ2-5; no definite D call. Trimming took 5 bases from V and 4 from J, leaving 14 bases between them. There are 14 residues in the CDR3. CDR1 is MGHDK and CDR2 is SYGVNS in the germline V gene. CDR3 sequence: CASSLYSLTETQYF. CDR3 DNA sequence: TGTGCCAGCAGTCTCTACTCACTTACAGAGACCCAGTACTTC.

The rearrangement joins TRBV21-1 to TRBJ1-1; no DNA check was done on the table's D call, TRBD1. TRBV21-1 is labeled a pseudogene. The CDR3 has 15 residues. The CDR3 loop reads CASSSRTGGDTEAFF. The CDR3 DNA is TGTGCCAGCAGCAGCAGGACAGGGGGTGACACTGAAGCTTTCTTT.

The rearrangement links TRBV7-2 to TRBJ1-2, with D uncertain. CDR1 is SGHTA, CDR2 FQGNSA, per germline. The CDR3 has 15 residues. Trimming cost V 3 bases and J 6 bases, with 17 bases left between them. CDR3 residues: CASSFSLTDQDGYTF. In nucleotides, the CDR3 is TGTGCCAGCAGCTTCTCCTTGACCGACCAAGATGGCTACACCTTC.

The chain employs TRBV6-5 and TRBJ2-3; TRBD2 aligns across 14 bases. The CDR3 covers 15 residues. Germline V gene data show CDR1 as MNHEY and CDR2 as SVGAGI. V shed 4 bases, J shed 5 bases, and the junction held 2 bases outside the gene matches. The CDR3 region has the DNA TGTGCCAGCAGTTCCGGACTAGCGGGGGGAGATACGCAGTATTTT. As protein: CASSSGLAGGDTQYF.

The rearrangement links TRBV10-1 to TRBJ1-2; D possibly corresponds to TRBD1 (5 bases). V was trimmed by 7 bases and J by 8 bases, leaving 17 bases between them. Germline CDR1 reads WNHNN; CDR2 reads SYGVQD (reference sequence). The CDR3 consists of 13 residues. This CDR3 is CASKGSGDPGYTF. The CDR3 region has the DNA TGCGCCAGCAAAGGATCGGGGGACCCGGGCTACACCTTC.

This clone is judged medium-sized (0.01 to 0.1%). The chain couples TRBV4-1 to TRBJ1-2, with no clear D. Germline V gene data show CDR1 as MGHRA and CDR2 as YSYEKL. CDR3 length: 16 amino acids. V was clipped by 1 base and J by 4 bases, with 16 bases between them. The CDR3 sequence is CASSQVRFGDGYGYTF. DNA of the CDR3: TGCGCCAGCAGCCAAGTCAGGTTTGGGGATGGCTATGGCTACACCTTC.

This chain links TRBV18 with TRBJ2-1; possible D gene TRBD2, 6 bases. The V gene lost 4 bases and the J gene lost 6 bases, with 13 bases spanning the gap. Germline V gene sequence: CDR1 KGHSH, CDR2 LQKENI. CDR3 length equals 14 residues. Here the CDR3 reads CASSLGGAANEQFF. As DNA, the CDR3 is TGTGCCAGCTCACTGGGCGGGGCCGCCAATGAGCAGTTCTTC.

This clone was seen only once. The genes are TRBV9 and TRBJ2-2; D call uncertain. This CDR3 is 12 amino acids long. Per germline, CDR1 SGDLS and CDR2 YYNGEE. V lost 4 bases and J lost 9, with 10 bases in between. CDR3 nucleotide sequence: TGTGCCAGCAGCACACAGAACAGGGAGCTGTTTTTT. Translation gives CASSTQNRELFF.

This sequence joins TRBV9 and TRBJ1-6; the D is unclear. V shed 3 bases and J shed 8 bases, with 6 bases lying between them. The CDR3 loop spans 12 amino acids. Germline lookup yields CDR1 SGDLS and CDR2 YYNGEE. Here the CDR3 DNA reads TGTGCCAGCAGCGGGGGAGATTCACCCCTCCACTTT. This sequence encodes CASSGGDSPLHF. The variable domain in full, completed from reference TRBV9 and TRBJ1-6, reads DSGVTQTPKHLITATGQRVTLRCSPRSGDLSVYWYQQSLDQGLQFLIQYYNGEERAKGNILERFSAQQFPDLHSELNLSSLELGDSALYFCASSGGDSPLHFGNGTRLTVT.

This sequence joins TRBV14 and TRBJ2-3; TRBD2 matches 9 bases. V trimming: 1 base; J trimming: 4 bases; junction bases outside the gene matches: 9. Germline V gives CDR1 SGHDN, CDR2 FVKESK. The CDR3 extends over 17 amino acids. The CDR3 nucleotides read TGTGCCAGCAGCCAAGGAGACATGGCTAGCGGGGCAGATACGCAGTATTTT. Translating gives CASSQGDMASGADTQYF.

V gene TRBV3-1 (or the pseudogene TRBV3-2) combines with J gene TRBJ2-5; TRBD2 is a possible D gene (6 bases). The CDR3 extends over 18 amino acids. CDR1 is LGHDT and CDR2 is YNNKEL in the germline V gene (reference sequence). Between the trimmed V and J ends, which lost 0 bases and 1 base, there was a span of 18 bases. For the CDR3, the DNA is TGTGCCAGCAGCCAAGATTATAGATTTGGGCGGGGCCAAGAGACCCAGTACTTC. This encodes CASSQDYRFGRGQETQYF.

The chain links TRBV2 to TRBJ2-1; D is unresolved. The CDR3 is made up of 17 amino acids. CDR1 SNHLY and CDR2 FYNNEI come from the germline V gene. Trimming removed 8 bases at V and 9 bases at J, with 29 bases between. CDR3 bases: TGTGCCAGCCTCCTACCCCCCCAGAATCAGGACGGCAGTGAGCAGTTCTTC. It codes for CASLLPPQNQDGSEQFF. Complete variable domain (other parts from reference TRBV2 and TRBJ2-1): EPEVTQTPSHQVTQMGQEVILRCVPISNHLYFYWYRQILGQKVEFLVSFYNNEISEKSEIFDDQFSVERPDGSNFTLKIRSTKLEDSAMYFCASLLPPQNQDGSEQFFGPGTRLTVL.

The chain recombines TRBV4-1 with TRBJ2-3; TRBD2 matches at 7 bases. In germline, CDR1 is MGHRA, CDR2 YSYEKL. Trimming removed 5 bases from V and 0 bases from J; junction bases left unmatched: 5. The CDR3 runs 15 residues. CDR3 loop: CASSYRRESTDTQYF. The CDR3 DNA reads as TGCGCCAGCAGCTATAGGCGGGAGAGCACAGATACGCAGTATTTT.

V gene TRBV3-1 (or the pseudogene TRBV3-2) combines with J gene TRBJ1-4; a weak D match, TRBD1 (5 bases). Germline CDR1 is LGHDT and CDR2 is YNNKEL (reference sequence). There are 15 residues in the CDR3. V shed 4 bases and J shed 3 bases, with 12 bases lying between them. The CDR3 region is CASSPSLGANEKLFF. DNA for the CDR3: TGTGCCAGCAGCCCCTCATTGGGGGCTAATGAAAAACTGTTTTTT.

As DNA, the CDR3 is TGCGCCAGCAGTGCGACAGGGGGCGAGCAGTACGTC. Translated: CASSATGGEQYV. V gene TRBV10-2 combines with J gene TRBJ2-7; the match to TRBD1 covers 9 bases. This CDR3 is built from 12 residues. The trim removed 4 bases at V and 6 bases at J, leaving 1 base unmatched. Germline V gives CDR1 WSHSY, CDR2 SAAADI.

This chain joins TRBV10-3 and TRBJ1-1; D uncertain. V lost 3 bases to trimming and J lost 5 bases, with 7 bases between them. The CDR3 sequence is 12 residues long. The germline V gene encodes CDR1 ENHRY and CDR2 SYGVKD. Here the CDR3 reads CAISDKTTEAFF. Here the CDR3 DNA reads TGTGCCATCAGTGATAAAACTACTGAAGCTTTCTTT.

This clone was recorded once. The chain links TRBV6-5 to TRBJ1-2; D may be TRBD1 (5 bases). The CDR3 runs 13 residues. Germline V lookup: CDR1 MNHEY, CDR2 SVGAGI. Trimming took off 3 bases at V and 6 bases at J, with 11 bases between the two ends. CDR3 in amino acids: CASSYSRGHGYTF. The CDR3 DNA reads as TGTGCCAGCAGTTATAGCCGGGGCCATGGCTACACCTTC.